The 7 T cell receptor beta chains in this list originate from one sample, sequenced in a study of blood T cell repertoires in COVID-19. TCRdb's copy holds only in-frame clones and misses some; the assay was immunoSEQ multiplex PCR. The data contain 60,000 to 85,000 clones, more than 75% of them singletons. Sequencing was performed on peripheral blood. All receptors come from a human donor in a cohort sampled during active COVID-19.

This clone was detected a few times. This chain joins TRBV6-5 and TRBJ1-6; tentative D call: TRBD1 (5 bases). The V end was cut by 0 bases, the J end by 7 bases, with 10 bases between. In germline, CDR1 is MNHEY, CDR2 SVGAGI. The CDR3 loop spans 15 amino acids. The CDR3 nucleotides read TGTGCCAGCAGTTACTCCGCGGGGCTAAATTCACCCCTCCACTTT. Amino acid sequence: CASSYSAGLNSPLHF.

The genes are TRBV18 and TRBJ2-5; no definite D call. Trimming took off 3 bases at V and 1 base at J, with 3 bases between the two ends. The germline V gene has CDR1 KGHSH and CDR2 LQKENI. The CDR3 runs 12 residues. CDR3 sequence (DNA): TGTGCCAGCTCACCGGCCCAAGAGACCCAGTACTTC. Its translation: CASSPAQETQYF.

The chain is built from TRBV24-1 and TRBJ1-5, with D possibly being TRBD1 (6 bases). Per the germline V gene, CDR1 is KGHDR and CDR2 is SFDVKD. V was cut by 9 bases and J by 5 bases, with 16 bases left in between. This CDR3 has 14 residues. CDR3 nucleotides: TGTGCCACCTCAGCTCAGGGGATCGATCAGCCCCAGCATTTT. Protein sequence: CATSAQGIDQPQHF.

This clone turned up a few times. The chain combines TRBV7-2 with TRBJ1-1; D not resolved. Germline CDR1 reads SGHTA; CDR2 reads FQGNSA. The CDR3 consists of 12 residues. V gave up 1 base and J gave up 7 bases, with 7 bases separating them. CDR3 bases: TGTGCCAGCAGCTTAGTAACAGTTGAAGCTTTCTTT. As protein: CASSLVTVEAFF.

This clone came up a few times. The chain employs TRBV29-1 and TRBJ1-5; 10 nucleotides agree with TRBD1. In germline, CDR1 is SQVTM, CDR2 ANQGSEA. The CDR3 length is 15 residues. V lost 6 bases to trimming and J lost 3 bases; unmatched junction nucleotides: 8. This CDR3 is CSVQTGTGDNQPQHF. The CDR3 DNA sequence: TGCAGCGTCCAAACCGGGACAGGGGACAATCAGCCCCAGCATTTT.

The CDR3 spells CASSTQHKNIQYF. The CDR3, as DNA: TGTGCCAGTAGCACACAACACAAAAACATTCAGTACTTC. The chain joins TRBV6-5 to TRBJ2-4, with D unclear. This CDR3 comprises 13 residues. CDR1 is MNHEY, CDR2 SVGAGI, per germline. The germline V and J ends were trimmed by 9 bases and 3 bases, with 12 bases remaining between them.

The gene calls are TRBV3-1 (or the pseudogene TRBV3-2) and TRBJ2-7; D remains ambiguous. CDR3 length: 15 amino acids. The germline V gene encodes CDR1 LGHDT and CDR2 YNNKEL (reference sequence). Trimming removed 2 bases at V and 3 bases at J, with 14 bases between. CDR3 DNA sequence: TGTGCCAGCAGCCAAAATAGTGTCCCGTTCTACGAGCAGTACTTC. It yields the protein CASSQNSVPFYEQYF.